The 9 T cell receptor beta chains below all came from one sample that was sequenced in a study of cytomegalovirus exposure and HLA in healthy donors. PCR was performed using 60 Vbeta and 13 Jbeta primers. Profiling relied on immunoSEQ multiplex PCR, and the TCRdb table lists in-frame clones only, not all of them. The data contain approximately 150,000 clones, more than 65% of them seen just once; the ten biggest clones take up about 2.5%. Sequencing used PBMCs. The receptors originated from a woman between 35 and 50 years old in good health and CMV-seropositive.

The chain combines TRBV10-3 with TRBJ2-2, with D possibly being TRBD2 (6 bases). Trimming left V 3 bases short and J 7 bases short, with 15 bases between. The germline V gene has CDR1 ENHRY and CDR2 SYGVKD. The CDR3 runs to 15 residues. DNA of the CDR3: TGTGCCATCAGTGACGGAGAAGGGCGGGGCGGGGAGCTGTTTTTT. The encoded protein is CAISDGEGRGGELFF.

The chain links TRBV19 to TRBJ1-2; 10 bases map to TRBD1. Germline V gene data show CDR1 as LNHDA and CDR2 as SQIVND (reference sequence). Unmatched junction bases numbered 15, after V lost 9 bases and J lost 8 bases. This CDR3 is built from 15 residues. In DNA form, the CDR3 reads TGTGCCAGGCTATTGGGGCCGGGACAGGGGAAGGGCTACACCTTC. This translates into CARLLGPGQGKGYTF.

The J gene is TRBJ1-1, the V gene TRBV7-3; 7 nucleotides agree with TRBD1. The germline V gene encodes CDR1 SGHTA and CDR2 FQGTGA. CDR3 length equals 14 residues. The V and J ends lost 5 bases and 3 bases, in that order; junction bases with no gene match: 6. The CDR3 is CASSRDRGDTEAFF. CDR3 nucleotides: TGTGCCAGCAGCCGGGACAGAGGGGACACTGAAGCTTTCTTT.

In nucleotides, the CDR3 is TGTGCCACCAGCAGAGATCCTCTAATTCGGGGCGGGGGCAGAACCGGGGAGCTGTTTTTT. It codes for CATSRDPLIRGGGRTGELFF. The J gene is TRBJ2-2, the V gene TRBV15; possibly TRBD2 for D (7 bases). CDR3 length equals 20 residues. Germline V lookup: CDR1 LNHNV, CDR2 YYDKDF (reference sequence). V gave up 0 bases and J gave up 5 bases, with 25 bases separating them. Drawing the rest from reference TRBV15 and TRBJ2-2, the complete variable domain is DAMVIQNPRYQVTQFGKPVTLSCSQTLNHNVMYWYQQKSSQAPKLLFHYYDKDFNNEADTPDNFQSRRPNTSFCFLDIRSPGLGDTAMYLCATSRDPLIRGGGRTGELFFGEGSRLTVL.

The CDR3 loop reads CASSQAGGTNREQYF. CDR3 coding DNA: TGTGCCAGCAGCCAAGCGGGGGGTACCAACCGAGAGCAGTACTTC. J is TRBJ2-7 and V is TRBV6-5; 9 positions agree with TRBD2. The germline gives CDR1 MNHEY, CDR2 SVGAGI. The CDR3 spans 15 residues. V was pared by 6 bases and J by 7 bases, with 13 bases of the junction left unmatched.

The J gene is TRBJ1-2, the V gene TRBV6-5; TRBD1 matches 7 bases. The CDR3 totals 15 residues. V lost 6 bases and J lost 2; bases outside the gene matches: 9. In germline, CDR1 is MNHEY, CDR2 SVGAGI. CDR3 DNA sequence: TGTGCCAGCAGCCCTACGACAGGGAGAAACTATGGCTACACCTTC. This encodes CASSPTTGRNYGYTF.

The count of this clone is one. The genes are TRBV6-6 and TRBJ2-7; D is undetermined. Per the germline V gene, CDR1 is MNHNY and CDR2 is SVGAGI (reference sequence). The germline V and J ends were trimmed by 11 bases and 7 bases, with 18 bases remaining between them. The length of the CDR3 is 12 residues. The CDR3 sequence is CAARGFIGEQYF. CDR3 in DNA: TGTGCCGCACGCGGATTTATTGGGGAGCAGTACTTC.

The V and J genes are TRBV19 and TRBJ1-1; D gene ambiguous. The germline CDR1 and CDR2 sequences are LNHDA and SQIVND (reference sequence). The CDR3 is 12 amino acids. V lost 8 bases and J lost 2, with 9 bases in between. In DNA, the CDR3 is TGTGCCAGTTCGCACGGTAACACTGAAGCTTTCTTT. Its protein product is CASSHGNTEAFF.

This clone was detected once. This chain joins TRBV25-1 and TRBJ2-1; 10 bases fit TRBD2. V gave up 2 bases and J gave up 6 bases; unmatched junction bases: 7. Per germline, CDR1 MGHDK and CDR2 SYGVNS. The CDR3 runs to 16 residues. CDR3 region: CASSEPLAGVRNEQFF. The DNA of the CDR3 is TGTGCCAGCAGTGAACCCCTAGCGGGAGTTCGCAATGAGCAGTTCTTC.